This is a list of T cell receptor beta chains from one sample in a study of T-cell reconstitution after alpha-beta-depleted transplantation in children. TCRdb redid the calling of the PCR reads with MiXCR, one entry per CDR3 protein. The repertoire holds more than 300,000 distinct CDR3 sequences, around 15% seen once, with approximately 44% in the top ten. This material consisted of PBMCs, mostly from graft donor cells, taken 360 days after TCRalphabeta/CD19-depleted stem cell transplant. Receptor source: a male patient aged 2-10 years who had a stem cell transplant for acute lymphoblastic leukemia, so the T cells may come from the graft donor. Each CDR3 is given with its conserved first and last residue. The D gene is left open where the match is weak. Not every row has a clone size; where given, it reads once, few, many or a size class.

v_call	j_call	clone_size	d_call	cdr3_aa	cdr3_nt
TRBV5-1	TRBJ1-2	many	-	CASSLWAGDNYGYTF	TGCGCCAGCAGCTTGTGGGCAGGGGATAACTATGGCTACACCTTC
TRBV28	TRBJ1-2	few	-	CASSRLGRIYGYTF	TGTGCCAGCAGTCGTTTAGGACGGATCTATGGCTACACCTTC
TRBV12-3/TRBV12-4	TRBJ1-1	-	-	CASSRHRPGESQAFF	TGTGCCAGCAGTCGTCACAGGCCTGGTGAATCTCAAGCTTTCTTT
TRBV5-6	TRBJ1-3	few	TRBD1	CASSRDRRISGNTIYF	TGTGCCAGCAGCCGGGACAGGAGAATCTCTGGAAACACCATATATTTT
TRBV29-1	TRBJ2-2	many	TRBD2	CSVGGLAGVTNTGELFF	TGCAGCGTGGGGGGACTAGCGGGAGTAACAAACACCGGGGAGCTGTTTTTT
TRBV11-2	TRBJ2-1	many	-	CASSRSGRSNEQFF	TGTGCCAGCAGCCGGTCCGGGCGATCCAATGAGCAGTTCTTC
TRBV6-4	TRBJ1-5	-	TRBD1	CASTPGQGQHF	TGTGCCAGCACCCCGGGACAGGGCCAGCATTTT
TRBV5-1	TRBJ2-7	-	-	CASSLEAGEQYF	TGCGCCAGCAGCTTGGAAGCTGGCGAGCAGTACTTC
TRBV5-1	TRBJ1-2	-	TRBD1	CASSRTGSRANYGYTF	TGCGCCAGCAGCCGGACAGGGAGTAGGGCTAACTATGGCTACACCTTC
TRBV5-1	TRBJ2-2	-	TRBD2	CASSLALAGGPVTGELFF	TGCGCCAGCAGCTTGGCCCTAGCGGGAGGGCCAGTCACCGGGGAGCTGTTTTTT
TRBV4-1	TRBJ2-7	-	TRBD2	CASSLGGLASYEQYF	TGCGCCAGCAGCCTGGGTGGACTAGCCTCCTACGAGCAGTACTTC
TRBV12-3/TRBV12-4	TRBJ2-1	-	TRBD2	CASNFRTSGRSGFEQFF	TGTGCCAGCAACTTCCGGACTAGCGGGAGATCGGGCTTTGAGCAGTTCTTC
TRBV12-3/TRBV12-4	TRBJ1-4	-	-	CASSLGSFNRATNEKLFF	TGTGCCAGCAGTTTAGGGAGCTTTAACAGAGCCACTAATGAAAAACTGTTTTTT
TRBV6-1	TRBJ2-2	few	TRBD2	CASSGLIAGGPNTGELFF	TGTGCCAGCAGTGGCCTTATAGCGGGAGGGCCGAACACCGGGGAGCTGTTTTTT
TRBV4-3	TRBJ2-1	-	-	CASSQDSGKYNEQFF	TGCGCCAGCAGCCAAGATTCGGGGAAATACAATGAGCAGTTCTTC
TRBV4-2	TRBJ2-2	many	-	CASSPLIMWPLNTGELFF	TGTGCCAGCAGCCCCCTCATTATGTGGCCCCTTAACACCGGGGAGCTGTTTTTT
TRBV5-6	TRBJ2-5	many	-	CASSLRPQETQYF	TGTGCCAGCAGCCTTCGTCCCCAAGAGACCCAGTACTTC
TRBV20-1	TRBJ2-3	-	-	CSARARTFTDTQYF	TGCAGTGCTAGAGCTCGGACGTTCACAGATACGCAGTATTTT
TRBV7-2	TRBJ2-1	-	-	CASSLTRVPVMGEQFF	TGTGCCAGCAGCCTCACCCGGGTCCCCGTCATGGGTGAGCAGTTCTTC
TRBV7-9	TRBJ1-6	-	-	CASSWEGQRVNSPLHF	TGTGCCAGCAGCTGGGAAGGACAGCGCGTTAATTCACCCCTCCACTTT
TRBV12-3/TRBV12-4	TRBJ2-5	few	TRBD2	CASSFRGGRETQYF	TGTGCCAGCAGTTTTCGGGGGGGGCGAGAGACCCAGTACTTC
TRBV9	TRBJ2-2	-	-	CASSELGLGTGELFF	TGTGCCAGCAGCGAGCTGGGGTTGGGCACCGGGGAGCTGTTTTTT
TRBV10-3	TRBJ2-7	few	TRBD2	CAISERQGGPYEQYF	TGTGCCATCAGTGAGAGGCAGGGAGGGCCCTACGAGCAGTACTTC
TRBV5-1	TRBJ2-7	-	TRBD2	CASQLAGGNHEQYF	TGCGCCAGCCAGCTAGCGGGAGGAAACCACGAGCAGTACTTC
TRBV7-2	TRBJ2-7	few	-	CASSLARAVMHEQYF	TGTGCCAGCAGCTTAGCTAGGGCGGTTATGCACGAGCAGTACTTC
TRBV29-1	TRBJ1-3	few	-	CSVAGPGSSGNTIYF	TGCAGCGTTGCGGGACCGGGATCCTCTGGAAACACCATATATTTT
TRBV6-2/TRBV6-3	TRBJ2-1	-	-	CASGRGGSWFF	TGTGCCTCCGGACGTGGGGGGAGTTGGTTCTTC
TRBV6-5	TRBJ2-1	few	-	CASSGGYNEQFF	TGTGCCAGCTCGGGCGGGTACAATGAGCAGTTCTTC
TRBV3-1	TRBJ2-3	-	TRBD1	CASSAPRTGPADTQYF	TGTGCCAGCAGCGCTCCGAGGACAGGGCCGGCAGATACGCAGTATTTT
TRBV28	TRBJ1-2	few	TRBD1	CASNLLTGGVGTLYGYTF	TGTGCCAGCAATCTCCTAACAGGGGGCGTGGGTACTCTCTATGGCTACACCTTC
TRBV5-5	TRBJ2-3	many	TRBD1	CASSPGTGISTDTQYF	TGTGCCAGCAGCCCCGGGACAGGGATCAGCACAGATACGCAGTATTTT
TRBV12-3/TRBV12-4	TRBJ1-1	few	-	CASSFRGRNTEAFF	TGTGCCAGCAGTTTTCGCGGGAGGAACACTGAAGCTTTCTTT
TRBV2	TRBJ1-1	-	-	CASKGGFTEAFF	TGTGCCAGCAAGGGGGGGTTTACTGAAGCTTTCTTT
TRBV20-1	TRBJ2-5	-	-	CSATGVTLSQYF	TGCAGTGCTACCGGGGTGACTTTGAGTCAGTACTTC
TRBV4-2	TRBJ2-1	-	-	CASSQELGLGYNEQFF	TGTGCCAGCAGCCAAGAACTAGGTTTAGGGTACAATGAGCAGTTCTTC
TRBV5-1	TRBJ2-5	many	-	CASTPRQIQETQYF	TGCGCCAGCACCCCTCGACAGATCCAAGAGACCCAGTACTTC
TRBV7-3	TRBJ2-5	-	TRBD1	CASSFSAHRGRETQYF	TGTGCCAGCAGCTTCTCCGCCCACAGGGGGCGGGAGACCCAGTACTTC
TRBV14	TRBJ1-4	-	-	CASSPTFLGIQSRATNEKLFF	TGTGCCAGCAGCCCGACCTTTTTGGGGATCCAGAGCCGTGCAACTAATGAAAAACTGTTTTTT
TRBV4-2	TRBJ2-7	-	-	CASSQDSTISYEQYF	TGTGCCAGCAGCCAAGATTCGACTATCTCCTACGAGCAGTACTTC
TRBV20-1	TRBJ2-7	few	TRBD2	CSGQAGDYEQYF	TGCAGTGGTCAAGCGGGGGACTACGAGCAGTACTTC
TRBV28	TRBJ2-5	many	TRBD2	CASSFWQKGTSPYQETQYF	TGTGCCAGCAGCTTTTGGCAGAAAGGGACTAGCCCTTACCAAGAGACCCAGTACTTC
TRBV10-3	TRBJ1-1	few	TRBD1	CAILGQGVSEAFF	TGTGCCATCCTAGGACAGGGTGTATCTGAAGCTTTCTTT
TRBV19	TRBJ2-7	few	-	CASSFRTAYEQYF	TGTGCCAGTAGTTTCCGGACAGCCTACGAGCAGTACTTC
TRBV20-1	TRBJ2-3	many	-	CSARDLGIDTQYF	TGCAGTGCTAGAGATTTGGGAATAGATACGCAGTATTTT
TRBV9	TRBJ2-5	-	-	CASSVSGRGQETQYF	TGTGCCAGCAGCGTAAGTGGGAGAGGGCAAGAGACCCAGTACTTC
TRBV19	TRBJ2-3	-	-	CASSMSDRKDTQYF	TGTGCCAGTAGTATGTCGGACCGGAAAGATACGCAGTATTTT
TRBV5-1	TRBJ1-1	-	-	CASSASHDTEAFF	TGCGCCAGCAGCGCCTCTCACGACACTGAAGCTTTCTTT